This T cell receptor beta chain appears in the sequencing data of a study of blood T cell repertoires in COVID-19. About the research overall: Material from acute and convalescent COVID-19 was sourced from the United States, Italy and Spain. Sample material is recorded as cDNA or gDNA derived from T cells, B-cell-depleted T cells, or PBMCs.

The protocol was immunoSEQ multiplex PCR, while the TCRdb copy is restricted to in-frame clones and leaves out a portion. The sample lists approximately 100,000 clones, roughly 85% occurring once. V shed 4 bases, J shed 4 bases, and the junction held 8 bases outside the gene matches. The CDR3 runs 15 residues. Germline lookup yields CDR1 SGHNT and CDR2 YYREEE (reference sequence). The sequence came from a man older than 75 with acute or convalescent COVID-19. Sample: peripheral blood. The chain combines TRBV5-4 with TRBJ2-1; TRBD2 aligns across 7 bases. The CDR3 here is CASSGGTNDYNEQFF. CDR3 sequence (DNA): TGTGCCAGCAGCGGGGGGACTAACGATTACAATGAGCAGTTCTTC.